The T cell receptor beta chain under discussion was sequenced for a study of T cells in Graves' hyperthyroidism and ophthalmopathy (dated by TCRdb to about 2019). Describing the broader study: Peripheral blood was sampled at the time of initial diagnosis, prior to any treatment. To identify TCR V-J signatures that set the groups apart, the researchers used a discovery cohort of about a hundred patients, made up of 40 to 45 with Graves' ophthalmopathy and some 58 with stable Graves' hyperthyroidism. TCR Vbeta CDR3 sequencing of some 140 peripheral blood samples (over 40 ophthalmopathy, 75 hyperthyroidism and some 17 progressor patients) is reported in the paper. The study also compared thyroid tissue and blood T-cell repertoires from a handful of Graves' hyperthyroidism patients. An independent validation cohort of under 20 hyperthyroidism patients and approximately 17 patients who later progressed to ophthalmopathy tested prospective prediction of ophthalmopathy. The 100 discovery patients were divided at random into training and test sets in a 7:3 ratio. After blood sampling, hyperthyroidism patients were treated with methimazole at a starting dose of 30 mg daily, and ophthalmopathy patients were treated with high-dose intravenous methylprednisolone. Overall study results and their limits: A 13 V-J signature model separated ophthalmopathy from stable hyperthyroidism, with around 90% sensitivity and roughly 81% specificity in cross-validation and 80%/75% in testing. No statistical method was used to fix the sample size in advance, and group allocation was not hidden from the investigators. Blood samples also contained most of the expanded thyroid clonotypes (frequency above 0.001), which suggests that blood repertoires may reflect thyroid immune responses. In validation, the model predicted progression to ophthalmopathy with approximately 70% sensitivity and 72% to 85% specificity, a median of around six months before onset.

The TCR beta CDR3 regions were amplified from the RNA transcripts. The first round of RT-PCR for the TCR CDR3 was performed with the HTBI primer set and the Qiagen OneStep RT-PCR kit. Libraries were constructed in a second round of multiplex PCR, after which size selection and purification were carried out. Paired-end sequencing of the libraries was performed with 100 bp reads on an Illumina HiSeq2000. The paper's data handling went like this. SOAPnuke was used to process the raw data, removing reads that contained adapters or uncalled bases, had a mean Phred below 15, or lacked an exact match to the constant primer or identifier. COPE v1.2.5 was used to merge the high-quality paired reads, and each unique nucleotide sequence was defined as a clonotype. MiTCR v1.1 was used to align clonotypes to the IMGT TRBV, TRBD and TRBJ reference segments. Analysis was restricted to V-J combinations with a frequency above 0.0001, which covered approximately 99% of repertoires. The TCS score was defined as F50 (clonal expansion) divided by E x V (chaos), with BLOSUM62-based TCRdist calculated between CDR3 peptides within each V-J. Welch's t-statistics and random forest reduced fewer than 550 V-J features to 13, which were used in a naive Bayes classifier (R e1071). TCRdb handled the public reads itself, with Q25 trimming in fastp and clone calling in MiXCR, and kept productive beta chains. Every entry covers one CDR3 protein and lists the most common genes and DNA from its rows. V and J calls and clone size were set by TCRdb, not the authors. Within this sample are about 620,000 distinct CDR3 sequences, with roughly 17% of them counted one time only. 3.8% of the sample is held by the ten biggest clonotypes.

This clonotype was observed at least ten times. Its target antigen remains unknown. No base quality values were provided; no much bigger clone lies one nucleotide off. Germline trimming amounts to 5 bases on V and 4 bases on J, with 4 as the count of junction bases outside the gene matches. Reading the germline V gene gives CDR1 SGHVS and CDR2 FQNEAQ. The CDR3 measures 13 amino acids from cysteine to phenylalanine. The DNA shown is the 39-base CDR3, in frame from base 1. A patient counted as having stable Graves' hyperthyroidism if no progression to ophthalmopathy occurred over 18 months of follow-up. Hyperthyroidism patients were newly diagnosed, had a disease duration of under 2 months, and were aged 18 to 65 years. The study excluded patients with uncontrolled infections, other autoimmune diseases, pregnancy or lactation. Diagnoses were based on clinical symptoms, serum thyroxine and TRAb, thyroid ultrasound and orbital computed tomography. Ficoll-Paque density gradient centrifugation was used to isolate PBMCs from under 11 ml of fresh peripheral blood. Trizol reagent was used to extract total RNA, and RNA quality was then checked on an Agilent 2100 Bioanalyzer.

The rearranged chain carries TRBV7-8 and TRBJ1-1; 7 middle bases align to TRBD1. What was sequenced was blood. The receptor was isolated from a woman in her twenties or thirties with Graves' hyperthyroidism. In nucleotides, the sequence is TGTGCCAGCAGCCAACAGGGGTTCACTGAAGCTTTCTTT. This gives the protein CASSQQGFTEAFF.